The 32 T cell receptor beta chains listed next were all sequenced from one sample in a study of vaccination and CD4 T cells after COVID-19. Time point: late sampling 161 to 241 days after vaccination in a few convalescent patients. This sample's treatment: approximately nine-day PBMC culture with coronavirus spike peptide pools or control peptides (ViraFEST assay). For these receptors, no antigen is known. The Oncomine TCR Beta short-read assay was applied to DNA of cultured CD4+ T cells. MiXCR, run by TCRdb on the PCR reads, gives a single entry per CDR3 protein. This table has under 30,000 distinct CDR3 sequences, around 33% appearing once. This specimen consisted of CD4+ T cells from blood, cultured in vitro, obtained about 7 months after SARS-CoV-2 vaccination. The receptors here all came from a human donor who had recovered from COVID-19.

The chain joins TRBV6-1 to TRBJ2-7, with D perhaps TRBD1 or TRBD2 (5 bases each). The CDR3 covers 14 residues. Germline V gives CDR1 MNHNS, CDR2 SASEGT. The V end was cut by 6 bases, the J end by 2 bases, with 14 bases between. CDR3 in amino acids: CASSAGTRTYEQYF. The CDR3 coding sequence is TGTGCCAGCAGCGCCGGGACGCGGACCTACGAGCAGTACTTC.

This clonotype was seen more than once but under ten times. J is TRBJ2-5 and V is TRBV10-2; D gene unclear. Trimming removed 4 bases at V and 5 bases at J, with 11 bases between. This CDR3 contains 13 residues. Germline V CDR1 and CDR2: WSHSY, SAAADI. Here the CDR3 reads CASSVSGRETQYF. Written as DNA, the CDR3 is TGCGCCAGCAGTGTCTCGGGCCGGGAGACCCAGTACTTC.

The chain recombines TRBV20-1 with TRBJ1-4; a weak D match, TRBD1 (5 bases). Germline CDR1 reads DFQATT; CDR2 reads SNEGSKA (reference sequence). This CDR3 spans 14 amino acids. The V end lost 6 bases, the J end lost 5 bases, and 16 bases lay between the germline ends. The CDR3 DNA reads TGCAGTGCGCAAACGGGGGAACCAAATGAAAAACTGTTTTTT. Protein: CSAQTGEPNEKLFF.

The chain couples TRBV27 to TRBJ1-5, with D unresolved. CDR1 is MNHEY, CDR2 SMNVEV, per germline (reference sequence). CDR3 length equals 14 residues. Trimming shortened V by 5 bases and J by 3 bases, and 11 bases separated the two germline ends. For the CDR3, the DNA is TGTGCCAGCAGTAGGTCGAGGGACAATCAGCCCCAGCATTTT. Translated, it gives CASSRSRDNQPQHF.

Only a few counts were recorded for this clonotype. The rearrangement uses TRBV28 and TRBJ2-7; D gene ambiguous. Germline V gene lookup returns CDR1 MDHEN and CDR2 SYDVKM. The ends were cut back, 4 bases at V and 6 bases at J, with 10 bases in the middle. The CDR3 length is 12 residues. The CDR3 sequence is CASSSNRPEQYF. The CDR3 nucleotides read TGTGCCAGCAGTTCAAACAGACCCGAGCAGTACTTC.

The rearrangement joins TRBV18 to TRBJ2-5; tentative D call: TRBD2 (6 bases). CDR3 length: 15 residues. Trimming removed 2 bases at V and 1 base at J, with 11 bases between. Germline lookup yields CDR1 KGHSH and CDR2 LQKENI. In DNA form, the CDR3 reads TGTGCCAGCTCACCATTAGGCGGGACCCAAGAGACCCAGTACTTC. Amino acids: CASSPLGGTQETQYF.

This clonotype was counted a few times. This chain joins TRBV20-1 and TRBJ2-5, with 7 nucleotides matching TRBD1. V shed 6 bases, J shed 5 bases, and the junction held 9 bases outside the gene matches. Germline CDR1 DFQATT, CDR2 SNEGSKA (reference sequence). CDR3 length equals 13 residues. The CDR3 sequence is CSAHLQGLETQYF. In nucleotides, the CDR3 is TGCAGTGCCCATCTACAGGGGCTTGAGACCCAGTACTTC.

The chain carries TRBV18 and TRBJ2-2; unclear D gene. Germline-derived CDR1 and CDR2 are KGHSH and LQKENI. The CDR3 has 14 amino acids. The ends were cut back, 3 bases at V and 4 bases at J, with 9 bases in the middle. CDR3 residues: CASSPPLPTGELFF. The CDR3 DNA reads TGTGCCAGCTCACCTCCTTTGCCCACCGGGGAGCTGTTTTTT.

This clonotype appeared a few times. The rearrangement links TRBV7-7 to TRBJ2-5; 9 bases agree with TRBD1. The CDR3 extends over 16 amino acids. CDR1 and CDR2 from the germline V gene are SSHAT and FNYEAQ (reference sequence). Trimming took 5 bases from V and 4 from J; bases not matched to a gene: 11. The CDR3 DNA reads as TGTGCCAGCAGCGCCCCGACAGGGGGGGGATTAGAGACCCAGTACTTC. Amino acid sequence: CASSAPTGGGLETQYF.

This clonotype was counted only a few times. The rearrangement links TRBV7-2 to TRBJ2-1; the match to TRBD1 covers 8 bases. With V trimmed by 6 bases and J by 6 bases, 4 bases remained unmatched. The CDR3 has 13 residues. From germline, CDR1 is SGHTA and CDR2 FQGNSA. This CDR3 is CASRRTGGNEQFF. In DNA form, the CDR3 reads TGTGCCAGCAGACGAACAGGGGGCAATGAGCAGTTCTTC.

The rearrangement joins TRBV6-1 to TRBJ2-5; D is tentatively TRBD1 or TRBD2 (6 bases each). Germline assignment: CDR1 MNHNS and CDR2 SASEGT. Deletions cut 4 bases from V and 5 bases from J, with 11 bases between. This CDR3 spans 13 amino acids. CDR3: CASSGGGIETQYF. CDR3 coding DNA: TGTGCCAGCAGTGGAGGGGGGATCGAGACCCAGTACTTC.

The gene calls are TRBV19 and TRBJ2-2; D uncertain. V was cut by 1 base and J by 0 bases, with 3 bases left in between. Germline V gene sequence: CDR1 LNHDA, CDR2 SQIVND (reference sequence). The CDR3 is 14 residues long. The CDR3 is CASSIVPNTGELFF. CDR3 sequence (DNA): TGTGCCAGTAGTATAGTGCCGAACACCGGGGAGCTGTTTTTT.

V usage is TRBV11-2 and J usage is TRBJ1-5; a possible D gene is TRBD1 (6 bases). Germline-derived CDR1 and CDR2 are SGHAT and FQNNGV. CDR3 length: 15 residues. The germline V and J ends were trimmed by 2 bases and 0 bases, with 8 bases remaining between them. DNA of the CDR3: TGTGCCAGCAGCTTAAGGACAGATAGCAATCAGCCCCAGCATTTT. Protein product: CASSLRTDSNQPQHF.

The rearrangement links TRBV11-1 to TRBJ2-7; D uncertain. Germline lookup yields CDR1 SGHAT and CDR2 FQDESV (reference sequence). The CDR3 has 13 amino acids. V was trimmed by 4 bases and J by 4 bases, leaving 11 bases between them. The CDR3: CASSSSEAYEQYF. The CDR3 bases are TGTGCCAGCAGCTCCTCTGAGGCTTACGAGCAGTACTTC.

The rearrangement joins TRBV20-1 to TRBJ2-5; 8 bases align to TRBD2. The junction had 10 bases not matched to a gene; V was cut back by 2 bases and J by 2 bases. This CDR3 has 16 amino acids. CDR1 and CDR2 (germline): DFQATT, SNEGSKA (reference sequence). This chain's CDR3 is CSARLVAGGLQETQYF. The CDR3 DNA is TGCAGTGCTAGATTGGTTGCGGGGGGATTACAAGAGACCCAGTACTTC.

The CDR3 DNA sequence: TGTGCCAGCAGTCGGACAGGGGCGTCCTACGAGCAGTACTTC. Translating gives CASSRTGASYEQYF. The chain carries TRBV28 and TRBJ2-7, with TRBD1 matching over 9 bases. The V gene end was trimmed by 5 bases and the J gene end by 1 base; junction bases not matched to a gene: 3. CDR1 and CDR2 (germline): MDHEN, SYDVKM. This CDR3 has 14 residues.

This rearrangement joins TRBV27 to TRBJ2-3; TRBD2 matches at 9 bases. With V trimmed by 6 bases and J by 2 bases, 12 bases remained unmatched. The germline V gene has CDR1 MNHEY and CDR2 SMNVEV (reference sequence). This CDR3 comprises 17 residues. CDR3 DNA: TGTGCCAGCAGCTTTACTTTCCTAGCGGGAACCACAGATACGCAGTATTTT. Translating it yields CASSFTFLAGTTDTQYF.

This clonotype was detected only a few times. V gene TRBV19 combines with J gene TRBJ1-5, with TRBD1 identical over 8 bases. CDR3 length: 15 amino acids. Per germline, CDR1 LNHDA and CDR2 SQIVND (reference sequence). J lost 3 bases, V lost 4 bases, and 5 bases had no gene match. CDR3 loop: CASSTRTGPNQPQHF. The CDR3 coding sequence is TGTGCCAGTAGTACACGGACAGGGCCCAATCAGCCCCAGCATTTT.

This clonotype was observed a handful of times. The chain combines TRBV15 with TRBJ2-3, with no clear D. CDR3 size: 15 residues. Germline CDR1 is LNHNV and CDR2 is YYDKDF (reference sequence). The germline V and J ends were trimmed by 0 bases and 5 bases, with 12 bases remaining between them. As DNA, the CDR3 is TGTGCCACCAGCAGAGATAAAAGTCGGAGAGATACGCAGTATTTT. Protein: CATSRDKSRRDTQYF.

V is TRBV15 and J is TRBJ2-5; perhaps D is TRBD1 or TRBD2 (6 bases each). Trimming took off 1 base at V and 5 bases at J, with 8 bases between the two ends. This CDR3 comprises 13 residues. From germline, CDR1 is LNHNV and CDR2 YYDKDF (reference sequence). The CDR3 bases are TGTGCCACCAGCAGAGTAGGGGGGGAGACCCAGTACTTC. Translating it yields CATSRVGGETQYF. Together with reference TRBV15 and TRBJ2-5, the CDR3 gives the full variable domain: DAMVIQNPRYQVTQFGKPVTLSCSQTLNHNVMYWYQQKSSQAPKLLFHYYDKDFNNEADTPDNFQSRRPNTSFCFLDIRSPGLGDTAMYLCATSRVGGETQYFGPGTRLLVL.

This clonotype was observed a few times. The chain recombines TRBV28 with TRBJ1-2; D may be TRBD1 (6 bases). Germline V gene sequence: CDR1 MDHEN, CDR2 SYDVKM. The CDR3 loop spans 12 amino acids. Trimming took 8 bases from V and 4 from J, leaving 11 bases between them. In DNA, the CDR3 is TGTGCCAGCGGCAGGGGAGGCTATGGCTACACCTTC. Its translation is CASGRGGYGYTF.

J is TRBJ2-1 and V is TRBV20-1, with D unresolved. The CDR3 has 16 residues. Trimming took off 0 bases at V and 4 bases at J, with 16 bases between the two ends. CDR1 DFQATT and CDR2 SNEGSKA come from the germline V gene (reference sequence). The DNA of the CDR3 is TGCAGTGCTAGAGATTTCGCGGAGTTCAGTTACAATGAGCAGTTCTTC. Translation: CSARDFAEFSYNEQFF.

The J gene is TRBJ2-4, the V gene TRBV7-2; D is uncertain. This CDR3 is 11 amino acids long. Germline loops: CDR1 SGHTA, CDR2 FQGNSA. V was shortened by 3 bases and J by 3 bases, with 0 bases between the two germline ends. The CDR3 spells CASSFKNIQYF. The CDR3 DNA sequence: TGTGCCAGCAGCTTCAAAAACATTCAGTACTTC. Using reference TRBV7-2 and TRBJ2-4 for the parts outside the CDR3, the full variable domain is GAGVSQSPSNKVTEKGKDVELRCDPISGHTALYWYRQSLGQGLEFLIYFQGNSAPDKSGLPSDRFSAERTGGSVSTLTIQRTQQEDSAVYLCASSFKNIQYFGAGTRLSVL.

The sample holds a few counts of this clonotype. The chain links TRBV7-9 to TRBJ1-2; no clear D gene. The germline V gene encodes CDR1 SEHNR and CDR2 FQNEAQ (reference sequence). Trimming removed 4 bases from V and 5 bases from J, with 14 bases in between. The CDR3 has 14 residues. This chain's CDR3 is CASSWGRETYGYTF. The CDR3 DNA sequence: TGTGCCAGCAGCTGGGGAAGGGAAACGTATGGCTACACCTTC.

V and J are TRBV25-1 and TRBJ1-2; D is perhaps TRBD1 (5 bases). Trimming took off 3 bases at V and 6 bases at J, with 17 bases between the two ends. Germline CDR1 reads MGHDK; CDR2 reads SYGVNS. The length of the CDR3 is 15 residues. Here the CDR3 DNA reads TGTGCCAGCAGTGATCACCGGGACGGCCCGGATGGCTACACCTTC. This codes for CASSDHRDGPDGYTF.

This sequence joins TRBV20-1 and TRBJ2-3; 10 nucleotides line up with TRBD2. Germline CDR1 DFQATT, CDR2 SNEGSKA (reference sequence). The CDR3 is 13 amino acids. Here the CDR3 reads CSPTSGSTDTQYF. CDR3 in DNA: TGCAGCCCGACTAGCGGGAGCACAGATACGCAGTATTTT.

This chain uses TRBV7-9 with TRBJ1-5; D uncertain. The V end was cut by 1 base, the J end by 9 bases, with 7 bases between. CDR1 is SEHNR, CDR2 FQNEAQ, per germline (reference sequence). There are 12 residues in the CDR3. CDR3 residues: CASSLVSGPQHF. The CDR3 DNA follows: TGTGCCAGCAGCTTAGTATCCGGGCCCCAGCATTTT.

This clonotype was detected only once. The chain combines TRBV20-1 with TRBJ2-1; TRBD2 matches 7 bases. Germline V gives CDR1 DFQATT, CDR2 SNEGSKA (reference sequence). V lost 0 bases and J lost 2; bases outside the gene matches: 7. The length of the CDR3 is 16 residues. CDR3 sequence: CSARDASSGTYNEQFF. The DNA of the CDR3 is TGCAGTGCTAGAGATGCTTCTAGCGGTACCTACAATGAGCAGTTCTTC.

CDR3 DNA sequence: TGCAGTGCTCAACGGGAGGCGTACAACGAGCAGTACTTC. It yields the protein CSAQREAYNEQYF. The chain combines TRBV20-1 with TRBJ2-7; 7 bases match TRBD2. The CDR3 has 13 amino acids. V dropped 5 bases and J dropped 5; count of bases not matched to a gene: 9. CDR1 and CDR2 from the germline V gene are DFQATT and SNEGSKA (reference sequence).

The chain has TRBV6-2 or TRBV6-3 and TRBJ1-2; D gene uncertain. The CDR3 length is 14 residues. CDR1 is MNHEY, CDR2 SVGEGT, per germline. Trimming removed 2 bases from V and 8 bases from J, with 15 bases in between. The CDR3 DNA reads TGTGCCAGCAGTTACCTCGAGGTTTCGGAGGGCTACACCTTC. Amino acids: CASSYLEVSEGYTF.

The chain combines TRBV20-1 with TRBJ2-3; 9 positions agree with TRBD2. After removal of 4 bases from V and 1 base from J, the junction contained 15 bases not matched to a gene. This CDR3 is 18 amino acids long. CDR1 DFQATT and CDR2 SNEGSKA come from the germline V gene (reference sequence). This CDR3 is CSAITSGGRVDGTDTQYF. The CDR3 DNA is TGCAGTGCTATAACTAGCGGCGGGAGGGTTGACGGCACAGATACGCAGTATTTT.

This clonotype was counted only a few times. The chain carries TRBV15 and TRBJ2-1; D is perhaps TRBD1 or TRBD2 (5 bases each). V was clipped by 4 bases and J by 6 bases, with 16 bases between them. Germline CDR1 LNHNV, CDR2 YYDKDF (reference sequence). This CDR3 has 15 amino acids. CDR3 sequence: CATSNRDRNSNEQFF. DNA for the CDR3: TGTGCCACCAGCAACCGGGACCGAAACTCCAATGAGCAGTTCTTC. The entire variable domain, with the rest obtained from reference TRBV15 and TRBJ2-1, is as follows: DAMVIQNPRYQVTQFGKPVTLSCSQTLNHNVMYWYQQKSSQAPKLLFHYYDKDFNNEADTPDNFQSRRPNTSFCFLDIRSPGLGDTAMYLCATSNRDRNSNEQFFGPGTRLTVL.